This entry describes one T cell receptor (beta chain). Its antigen is currently unknown. J lost 4 bases, V lost 5 bases, and 5 bases had no gene match. The CDR3 consists of 14 residues. Germline-derived CDR1 and CDR2 are SGHRS and YFSETQ. This sample is drawn from a study of early T cells in non-severe SARS-CoV-2 infection. Study at large: The input, bulk RNA from unsorted whole blood, was sequenced, and chains were unpaired.

Unique molecular identifiers were affixed to single, distinct cDNA molecules. TCRdb reprocessed the 5' RACE reads via MiXCR and lists one record per CDR3 protein. The sample yields approximately 66,000 distinct CDR3 sequences, more than 10% seen once. Study-wide results and limits: Clonotype matching in VDJdb favored anti-spike CD8 responses and did not capture private and CD4 specificities.

The source is an adult who was a healthcare worker with PCR-confirmed SARS-CoV-2 infection or an uninfected control (not recorded which). The donor label of this sample is uncertain. The V gene is TRBV5-1, the J gene TRBJ2-2; 7 bases line up with TRBD2. The sequences come from whole blood, collected at baseline. The CDR3 DNA reads as TGCGCCAGCAGGGACGGGAGGCTCACCGGGGAGCTGTTTTTT. Amino acid sequence: CASRDGRLTGELFF.